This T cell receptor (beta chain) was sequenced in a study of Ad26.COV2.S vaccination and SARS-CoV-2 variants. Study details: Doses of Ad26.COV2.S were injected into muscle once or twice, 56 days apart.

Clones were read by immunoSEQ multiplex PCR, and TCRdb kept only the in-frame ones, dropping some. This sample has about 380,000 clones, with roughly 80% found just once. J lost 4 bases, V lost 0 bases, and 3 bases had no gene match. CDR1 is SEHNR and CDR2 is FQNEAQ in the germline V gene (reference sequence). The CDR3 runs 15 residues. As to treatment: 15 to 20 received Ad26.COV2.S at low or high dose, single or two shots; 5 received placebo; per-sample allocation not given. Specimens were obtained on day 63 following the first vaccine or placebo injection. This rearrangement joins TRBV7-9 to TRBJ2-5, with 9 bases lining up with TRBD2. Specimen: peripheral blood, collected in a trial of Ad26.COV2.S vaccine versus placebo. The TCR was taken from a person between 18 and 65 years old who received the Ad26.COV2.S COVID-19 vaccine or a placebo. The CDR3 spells CASSLASGRSETQYF. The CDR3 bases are TGTGCCAGCAGCTTAGCCAGCGGGAGGTCAGAGACCCAGTACTTC.